This T cell receptor beta chain was sequenced during a study of identical twins. Notes on the study in general: There is a chance that invariant MAIT and iNKT cells partially muddied zero-insertion analyses.

For this clonotype: Its antigen is as yet unknown.

Template switching created a universal primer site, and the cDNA included unique molecular identifiers. MiXCR, run by TCRdb on the 5' RACE reads, gives a single entry per CDR3 protein. The sample contains roughly 750,000 distinct CDR3 sequences, less than 25% of which appear only once. Germline V CDR1 and CDR2: DFQATT, SNEGSKA (reference sequence). The CDR3 is 14 amino acids. Trimming took off 4 bases at V and 1 base at J, with 11 bases between the two ends. These data also featured in a second study, about T cells expressing NK-cell markers. This second study says: It was sorted CD3+CD56-NKG2C+, CD3+CD56+NKG2C- and CD3+CD56+NKG2C+ T cells that provided the TCR beta repertoires. The study left the HCMV specificity of expanded NKG2C+ T cell clones unresolved.

Source material: PBMCs. V gene TRBV20-1 combines with J gene TRBJ1-3; no clear D. The receptor comes from a woman in her late teens or twenties in good health. This CDR3 is CSANPYSSGNTIYF. In nucleotides, the CDR3 is TGCAGTGCTAACCCGTACAGTTCTGGAAACACCATATATTTT.